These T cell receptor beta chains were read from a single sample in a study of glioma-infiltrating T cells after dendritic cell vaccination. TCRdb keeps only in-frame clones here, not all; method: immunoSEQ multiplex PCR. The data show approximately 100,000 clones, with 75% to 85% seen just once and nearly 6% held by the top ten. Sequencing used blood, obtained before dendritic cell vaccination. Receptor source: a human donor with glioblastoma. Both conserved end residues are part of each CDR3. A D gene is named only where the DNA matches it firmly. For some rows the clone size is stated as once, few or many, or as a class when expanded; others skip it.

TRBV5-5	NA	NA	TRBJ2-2	CASSFRQWNTGELFF	TGTGCCAGCAGCTTTAGACAGTGGAACACCGGGGAGCTGTTTTTT
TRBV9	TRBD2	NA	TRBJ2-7	CASSAEASGTYEQYF	TGTGCCAGCAGCGCAGAGGCTAGCGGAACCTACGAGCAGTACTTC
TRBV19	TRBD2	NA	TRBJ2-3	CASSIWGGKDTQYF	TGTGCCAGTAGTATTTGGGGGGGGAAAGATACGCAGTATTTT
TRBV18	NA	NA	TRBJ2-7	CASSAMVDEQYF	TGTGCCAGCTCGGCCATGGTGGACGAGCAGTACTTC
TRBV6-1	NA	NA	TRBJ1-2	CASSYGTGIGYTF	TGTGCCAGCAGTTATGGAACAGGAATTGGCTACACCTTC
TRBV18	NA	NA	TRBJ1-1	CASSPPEGEAFF	TGTGCCAGCTCACCACCAGAGGGTGAAGCTTTCTTT
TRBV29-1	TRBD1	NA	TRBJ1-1	CSAGQGENTEAFF	TGCAGCGCCGGACAGGGAGAAAACACTGAAGCTTTCTTT
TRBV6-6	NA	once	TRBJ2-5	CASSLGQQGTQYF	TGTGCCAGCAGTCTAGGACAGCAGGGGACCCAGTACTTC
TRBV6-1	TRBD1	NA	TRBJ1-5	CASSARDRGSQPQHF	TGTGCCAGCAGTGCCCGGGACAGGGGGAGTCAGCCCCAGCATTTT
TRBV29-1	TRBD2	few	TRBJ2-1	CSVKAGINEQFF	TGCAGCGTTAAAGCGGGGATTAATGAGCAGTTCTTC
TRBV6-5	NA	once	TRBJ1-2	CASSYGSDYGYTF	TGTGCCAGCAGTTACGGCAGCGACTATGGCTACACCTTC
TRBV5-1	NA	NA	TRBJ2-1	CASSLAQGSYNEQFF	TGCGCCAGCAGCTTGGCTCAGGGGAGCTACAATGAGCAGTTCTTC
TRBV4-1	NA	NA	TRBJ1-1	CASSQGPGRYTTEAFF	TGCGCCAGCAGCCAAGGGCCCGGGAGGTATACCACTGAAGCTTTCTTT
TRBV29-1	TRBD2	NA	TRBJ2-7	CSVGSPGGIYEQYF	TGCAGCGTTGGCTCCCCGGGGGGGATCTACGAGCAGTACTTC
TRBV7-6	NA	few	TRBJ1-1	CASSFVSGDYTEAFF	TGTGCCAGCAGCTTCGTTTCAGGGGATTACACTGAAGCTTTCTTT
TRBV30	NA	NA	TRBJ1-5	CAWSTQGSNQPQHF	TGTGCCTGGAGTACACAGGGTAGCAATCAGCCCCAGCATTTT
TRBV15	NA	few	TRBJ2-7	CATSRVGSGDVYEQYF	TGTGCCACCAGCAGAGTAGGTAGCGGAGATGTCTACGAGCAGTACTTC
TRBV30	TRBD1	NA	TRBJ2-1	CAWRGQGARAYNEQFF	TGTGCCTGGAGGGGACAGGGGGCGCGAGCTTACAATGAGCAGTTCTTC
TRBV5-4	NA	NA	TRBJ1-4	CASSLSRSSGTNEKLFF	TGTGCCAGCAGCCTTTCCAGGTCCTCAGGGACTAATGAAAAACTGTTTTTT
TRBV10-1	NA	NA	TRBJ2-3	CASSERESGTQYF	TGCGCCAGCAGCGAGAGGGAGTCTGGTACGCAGTATTTT
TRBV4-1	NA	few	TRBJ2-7	CASSQDRVGLYEQYF	TGCGCCAGCAGCCAAGACAGGGTGGGGCTTTACGAGCAGTACTTC
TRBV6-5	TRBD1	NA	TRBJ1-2	CASSYRQGADGYTF	TGTGCCAGCAGTTACCGTCAGGGGGCGGATGGCTACACCTTC
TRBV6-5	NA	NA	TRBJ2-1	CASRAGTDEQFF	TGTGCCAGCAGGGCGGGGACCGATGAGCAGTTCTTC
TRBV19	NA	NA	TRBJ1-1	CASSIALSGGTEAFF	TGTGCCAGTAGTATAGCTCTGAGCGGTGGCACTGAAGCTTTCTTT
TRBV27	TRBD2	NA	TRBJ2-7	CASSLLAGTYEQYF	TGTGCCAGCAGTTTACTAGCGGGAACCTACGAGCAGTACTTC
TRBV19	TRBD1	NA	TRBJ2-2	CASSIKGAGNRELFF	TGTGCCAGTAGTATCAAGGGGGCCGGGAACAGGGAGCTGTTTTTT
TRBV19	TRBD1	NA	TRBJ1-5	CASSILDRENQPQHF	TGTGCCAGTAGTATCCTGGACAGGGAAAATCAGCCCCAGCATTTT
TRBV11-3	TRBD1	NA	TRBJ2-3	CASSRDRYTDTQYF	TGTGCCAGCAGTCGGGACAGGTACACAGATACGCAGTATTTT
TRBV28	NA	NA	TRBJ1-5	CASSFLGLNQPQHF	TGTGCCAGCAGTTTCTTGGGGCTCAATCAGCCCCAGCATTTT
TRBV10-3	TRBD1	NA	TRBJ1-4	CAISQGAGVFF	TGTGCCATCAGCCAGGGGGCAGGGGTGTTTTTT
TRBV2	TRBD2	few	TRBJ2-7	CASSQRELFHEQYF	TGTGCCAGCAGTCAGCGGGAGCTATTCCACGAGCAGTACTTC
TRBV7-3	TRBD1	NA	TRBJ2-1	CASSLGQGSYNEQFF	TGTGCCAGCAGCTTGGGACAGGGTTCGTACAATGAGCAGTTCTTC
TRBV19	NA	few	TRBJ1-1	CASSIHQKNTEAFF	TGTGCCAGTAGTATTCACCAGAAAAACACTGAAGCTTTCTTT
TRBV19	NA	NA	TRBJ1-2	CASSTWDNKANYGYTF	TGTGCCAGTAGTACTTGGGACAACAAAGCTAACTATGGCTACACCTTC
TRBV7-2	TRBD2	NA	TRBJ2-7	CASSHQRGYSYEQYF	TGTGCCAGCAGCCACCAGCGGGGATACTCCTACGAGCAGTACTTC
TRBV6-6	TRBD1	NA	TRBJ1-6	CASSYGQGKASPLHF	TGTGCCAGCAGTTACGGACAGGGGAAGGCTTCACCCCTCCACTTT
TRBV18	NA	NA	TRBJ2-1	CASGGRMRNEQFF	TGTGCCTCCGGGGGGCGGATGAGGAATGAGCAGTTCTTC
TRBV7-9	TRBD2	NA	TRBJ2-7	CASSEREYHEQYF	TGTGCCAGCAGCGAGCGGGAGTATCACGAGCAGTACTTC
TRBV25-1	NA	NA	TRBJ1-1	CASSDWGHPLNTEAFF	TGTGCCAGCAGTGATTGGGGGCACCCCCTGAACACTGAAGCTTTCTTT